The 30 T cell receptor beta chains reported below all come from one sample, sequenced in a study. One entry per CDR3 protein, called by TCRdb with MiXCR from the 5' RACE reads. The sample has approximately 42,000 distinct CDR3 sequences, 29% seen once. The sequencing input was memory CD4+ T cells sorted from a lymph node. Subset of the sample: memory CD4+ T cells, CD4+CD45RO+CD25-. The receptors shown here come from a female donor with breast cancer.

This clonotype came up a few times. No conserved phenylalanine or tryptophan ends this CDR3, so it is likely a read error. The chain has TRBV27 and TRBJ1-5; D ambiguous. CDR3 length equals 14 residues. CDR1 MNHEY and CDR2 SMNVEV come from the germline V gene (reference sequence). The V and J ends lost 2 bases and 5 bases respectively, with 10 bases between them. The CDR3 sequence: CASSLPAEYQPQHL. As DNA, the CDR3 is TGTGCCAGCAGTTTACCGGCAGAGTATCAGCCCCAGCATCTT.

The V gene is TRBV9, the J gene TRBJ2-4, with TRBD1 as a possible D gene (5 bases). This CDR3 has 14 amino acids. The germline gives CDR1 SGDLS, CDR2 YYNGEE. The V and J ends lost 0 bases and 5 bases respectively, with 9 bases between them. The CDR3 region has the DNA TGTGCCAGCAGCGTAGGGGGCTCGGAAAACATTCAGTACTTC. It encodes CASSVGGSENIQYF.

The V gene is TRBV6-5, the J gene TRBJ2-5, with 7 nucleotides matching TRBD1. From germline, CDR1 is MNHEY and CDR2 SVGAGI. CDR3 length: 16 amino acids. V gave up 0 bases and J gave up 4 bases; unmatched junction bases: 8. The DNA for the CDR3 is TGTGCCAGCAGTTACTCGAAAATGACAGGGCGAGAGACCCAGTACTTC. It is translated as CASSYSKMTGRETQYF.

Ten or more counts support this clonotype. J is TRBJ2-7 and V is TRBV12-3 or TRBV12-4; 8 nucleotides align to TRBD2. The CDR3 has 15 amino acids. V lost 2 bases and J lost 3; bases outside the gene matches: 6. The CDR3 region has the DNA TGTGCCAGCAGTTTACGGGGACTAGAAAGCTACGAGCAGTACTTC. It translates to CASSLRGLESYEQYF.

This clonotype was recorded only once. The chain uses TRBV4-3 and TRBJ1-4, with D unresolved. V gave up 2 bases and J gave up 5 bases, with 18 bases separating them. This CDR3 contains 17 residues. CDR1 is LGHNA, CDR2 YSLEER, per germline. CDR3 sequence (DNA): TGCGCCAGCAGCCAAATTGAGTCGGGGAGTCAGAATGAAAAACTGTTTTTT. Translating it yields CASSQIESGSQNEKLFF.

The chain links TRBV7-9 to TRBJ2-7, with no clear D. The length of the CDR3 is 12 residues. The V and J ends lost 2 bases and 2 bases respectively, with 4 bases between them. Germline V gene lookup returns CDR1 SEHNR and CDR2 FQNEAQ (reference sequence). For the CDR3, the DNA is TGTGCCAGCAGCTTACAGACCTACGAGCAGTACTTC. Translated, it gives CASSLQTYEQYF.

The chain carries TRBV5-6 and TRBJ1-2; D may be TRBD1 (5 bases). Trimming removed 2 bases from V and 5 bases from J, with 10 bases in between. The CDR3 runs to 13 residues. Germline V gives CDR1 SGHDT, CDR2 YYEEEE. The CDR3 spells CASSFGGTYGYTF. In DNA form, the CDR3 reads TGTGCCAGCAGCTTTGGGGGAACGTATGGCTACACCTTC.

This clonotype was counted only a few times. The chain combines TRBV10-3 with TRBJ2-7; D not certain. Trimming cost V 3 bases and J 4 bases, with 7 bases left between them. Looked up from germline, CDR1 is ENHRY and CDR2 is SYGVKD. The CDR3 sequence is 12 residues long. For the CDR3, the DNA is TGTGCCATCAGTGACCCCGGGTACGAGCAGTACTTC. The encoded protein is CAISDPGYEQYF.

CDR3 region: CASSEGTSSLYEQYF. The DNA for the CDR3 is TGTGCCAGCAGTGAAGGGACTAGCAGCCTCTACGAGCAGTACTTC. This chain links TRBV6-1 with TRBJ2-7; 8 bases align to TRBD2. This CDR3 is built from 15 residues. V dropped 1 base and J dropped 3; count of bases not matched to a gene: 5. CDR1 MNHNS and CDR2 SASEGT come from the germline V gene.

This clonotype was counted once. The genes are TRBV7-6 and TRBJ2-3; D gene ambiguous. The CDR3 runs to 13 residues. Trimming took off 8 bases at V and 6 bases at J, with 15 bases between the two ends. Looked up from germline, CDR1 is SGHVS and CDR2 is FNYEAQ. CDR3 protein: CASGSTMMDTQYF. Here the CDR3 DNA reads TGTGCCAGCGGCAGCACCATGATGGATACGCAGTATTTT.

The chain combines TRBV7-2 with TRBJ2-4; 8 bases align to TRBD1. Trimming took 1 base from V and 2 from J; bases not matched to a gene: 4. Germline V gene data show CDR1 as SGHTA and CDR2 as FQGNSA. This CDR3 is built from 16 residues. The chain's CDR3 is CASSLGTGGSKNIQYF. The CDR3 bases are TGTGCCAGCAGCTTAGGCACAGGGGGTTCCAAAAACATTCAGTACTTC.

This CDR3 reads CASSTAGQSYEQYF. The CDR3 region has the DNA TGTGCCAGCAGCACAGCGGGACAAAGCTACGAGCAGTACTTC. V and J are TRBV2 and TRBJ2-7; possible D gene TRBD2, 7 bases. CDR3 size: 14 residues. Germline loops: CDR1 SNHLY, CDR2 FYNNEI. V lost 6 bases, J lost 3 bases, and 15 bases lay in between.

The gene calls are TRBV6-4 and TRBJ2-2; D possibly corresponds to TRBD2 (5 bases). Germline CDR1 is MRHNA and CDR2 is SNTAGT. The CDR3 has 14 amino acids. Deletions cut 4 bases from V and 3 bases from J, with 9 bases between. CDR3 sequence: CASSVARYTGELFF. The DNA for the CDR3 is TGTGCCAGCAGTGTAGCGCGTTACACCGGGGAGCTGTTTTTT.

The CDR3 DNA is TGTGCCAGCAGCAAATCGGCGAGGCCGCTGAACACTGAAGCTTTCTTT. This encodes CASSKSARPLNTEAFF. V is TRBV21-1 and J is TRBJ1-1. TRBV21-1 is shown as a pseudogene. The CDR3 is 16 residues long.

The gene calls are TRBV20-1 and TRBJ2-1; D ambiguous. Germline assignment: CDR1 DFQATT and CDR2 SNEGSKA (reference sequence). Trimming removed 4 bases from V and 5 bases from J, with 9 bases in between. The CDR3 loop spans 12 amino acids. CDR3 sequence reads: CSANLFHNEQFF. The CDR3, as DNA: TGCAGTGCTAATCTATTCCACAATGAGCAGTTCTTC.

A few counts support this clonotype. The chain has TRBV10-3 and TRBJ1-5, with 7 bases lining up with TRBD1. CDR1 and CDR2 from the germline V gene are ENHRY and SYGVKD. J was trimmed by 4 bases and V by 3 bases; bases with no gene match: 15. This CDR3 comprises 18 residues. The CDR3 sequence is CAISDPSGGTRGNQPQHF. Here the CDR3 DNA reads TGTGCCATCAGTGATCCCTCAGGGGGGACAAGAGGGAATCAGCCCCAGCATTTT.

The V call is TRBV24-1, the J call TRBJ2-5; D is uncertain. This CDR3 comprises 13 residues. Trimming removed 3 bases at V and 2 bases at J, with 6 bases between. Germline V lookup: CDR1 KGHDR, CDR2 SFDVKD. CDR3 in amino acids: CATSDAIQETQYF. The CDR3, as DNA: TGTGCCACCAGTGATGCGATTCAAGAGACCCAGTACTTC.

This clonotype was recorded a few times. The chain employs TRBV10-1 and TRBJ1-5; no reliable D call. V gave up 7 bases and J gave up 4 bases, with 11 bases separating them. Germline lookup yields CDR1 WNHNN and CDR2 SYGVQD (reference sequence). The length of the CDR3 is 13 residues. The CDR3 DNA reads TGCGCCAGCACTGGGCGGGAAAATCAGCCCCAGCATTTT. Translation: CASTGRENQPQHF.

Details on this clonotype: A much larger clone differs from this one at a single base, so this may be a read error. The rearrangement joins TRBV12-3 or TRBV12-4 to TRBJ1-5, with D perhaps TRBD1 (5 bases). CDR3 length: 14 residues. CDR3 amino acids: CTSSAGYSNQPQHF. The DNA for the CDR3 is TGTACCAGCAGCGCAGGGTATAGCAATCAGCCCCAGCATTTT.

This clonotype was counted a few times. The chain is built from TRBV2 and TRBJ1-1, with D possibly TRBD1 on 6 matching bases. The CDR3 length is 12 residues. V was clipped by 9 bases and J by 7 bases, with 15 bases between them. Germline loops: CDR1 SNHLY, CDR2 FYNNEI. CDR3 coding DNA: TGTGCCAGGACCACTCCAGGGGATGAAGCTTTCTTT. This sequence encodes CARTTPGDEAFF.

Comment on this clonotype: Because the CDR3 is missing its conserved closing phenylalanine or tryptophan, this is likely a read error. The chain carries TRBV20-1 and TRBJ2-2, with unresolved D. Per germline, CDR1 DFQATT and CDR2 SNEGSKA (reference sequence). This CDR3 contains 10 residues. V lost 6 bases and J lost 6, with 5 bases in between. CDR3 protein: CSASSGELFL. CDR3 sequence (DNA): TGCAGTGCGAGCTCCGGGGAGCTGTTTCTT.

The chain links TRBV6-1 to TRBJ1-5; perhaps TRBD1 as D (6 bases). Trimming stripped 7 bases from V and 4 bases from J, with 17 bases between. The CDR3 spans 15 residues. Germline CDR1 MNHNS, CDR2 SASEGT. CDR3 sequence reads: CASTPRGAGNQPQHF. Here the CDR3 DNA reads TGTGCCAGCACTCCGCGGGGGGCGGGAAATCAGCCCCAGCATTTT.

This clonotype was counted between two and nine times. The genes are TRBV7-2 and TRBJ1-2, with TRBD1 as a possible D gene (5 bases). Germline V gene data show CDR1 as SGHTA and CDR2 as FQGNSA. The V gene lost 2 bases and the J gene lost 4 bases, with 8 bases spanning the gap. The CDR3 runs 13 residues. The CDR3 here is CASSLRQPYGYTF. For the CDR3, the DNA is TGTGCCAGCAGCTTAAGACAGCCCTATGGCTACACCTTC.

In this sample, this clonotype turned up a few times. The CDR3 spells CASSPDGESYGYTF. Written as DNA, the CDR3 is TGTGCCAGCAGCCCTGACGGGGAGTCTTATGGCTACACCTTC. The chain employs TRBV5-4 and TRBJ1-2; D is unresolved. The CDR3 extends over 14 amino acids. Germline lookup yields CDR1 SGHNT and CDR2 YYREEE (reference sequence). With 4 bases removed from V and 5 bases from J, the gap between germline ends came to 15 bases.

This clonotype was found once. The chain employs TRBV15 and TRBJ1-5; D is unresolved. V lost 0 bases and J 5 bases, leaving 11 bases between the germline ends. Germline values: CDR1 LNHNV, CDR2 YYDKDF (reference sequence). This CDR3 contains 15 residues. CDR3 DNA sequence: TGTGCCACCAGCAGAGATCCTGCGAAGGATCAGCCCCAGCATTTT. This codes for CATSRDPAKDQPQHF.

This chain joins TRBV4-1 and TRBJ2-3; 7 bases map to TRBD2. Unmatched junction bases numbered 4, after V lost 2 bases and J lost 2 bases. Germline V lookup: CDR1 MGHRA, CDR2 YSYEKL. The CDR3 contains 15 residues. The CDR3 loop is CASSQRRDYTDTQYF. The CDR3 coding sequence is TGCGCCAGCAGCCAACGAAGGGACTACACAGATACGCAGTATTTT.

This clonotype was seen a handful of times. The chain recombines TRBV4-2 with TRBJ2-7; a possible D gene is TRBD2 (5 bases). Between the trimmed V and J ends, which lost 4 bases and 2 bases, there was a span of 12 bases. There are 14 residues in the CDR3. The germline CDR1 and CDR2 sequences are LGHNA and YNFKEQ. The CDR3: CASSLHLGAYEQYF. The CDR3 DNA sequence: TGTGCCAGCAGCCTCCACCTCGGGGCCTACGAGCAGTACTTC.

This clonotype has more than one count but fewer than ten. The CDR3 spells CASSRSTGRETQYF. The DNA of the CDR3 is TGTGCCAGCAGCCGGTCGACAGGGAGGGAGACCCAGTACTTC. The rearrangement links TRBV7-2 to TRBJ2-5; D may be TRBD1 (7 bases). Between the trimmed V and J ends, which lost 5 bases and 5 bases, there was a span of 15 bases. This CDR3 is built from 14 residues. Germline CDR1 and CDR2: SGHTA and FQGNSA.

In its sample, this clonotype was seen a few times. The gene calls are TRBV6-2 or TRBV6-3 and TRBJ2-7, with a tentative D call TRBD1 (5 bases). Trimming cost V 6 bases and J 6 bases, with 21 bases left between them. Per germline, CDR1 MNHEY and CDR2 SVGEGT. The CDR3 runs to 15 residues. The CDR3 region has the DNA TGTGCCAGCAGCTCCGGAGCGAGCCAGGGCGCCGAGCAGTACTTC. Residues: CASSSGASQGAEQYF.

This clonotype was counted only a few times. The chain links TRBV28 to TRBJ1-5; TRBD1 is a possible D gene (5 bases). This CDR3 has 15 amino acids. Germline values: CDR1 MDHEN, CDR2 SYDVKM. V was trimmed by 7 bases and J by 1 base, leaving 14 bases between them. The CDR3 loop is CASTTWGLSNQPQHF. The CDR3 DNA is TGTGCCAGCACTACATGGGGCTTGAGCAATCAGCCCCAGCATTTT.